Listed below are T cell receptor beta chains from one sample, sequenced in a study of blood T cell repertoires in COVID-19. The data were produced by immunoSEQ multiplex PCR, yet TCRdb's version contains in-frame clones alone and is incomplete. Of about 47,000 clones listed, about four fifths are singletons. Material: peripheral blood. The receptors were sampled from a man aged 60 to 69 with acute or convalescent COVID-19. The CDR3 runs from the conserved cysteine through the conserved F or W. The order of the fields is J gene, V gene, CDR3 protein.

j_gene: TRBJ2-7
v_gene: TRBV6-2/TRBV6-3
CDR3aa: CASSRSASVAEQYF

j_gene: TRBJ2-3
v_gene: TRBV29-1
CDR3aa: CSVPSAVVSRTDTQYF

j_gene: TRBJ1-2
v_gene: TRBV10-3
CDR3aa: CAISESYATSQGYTF

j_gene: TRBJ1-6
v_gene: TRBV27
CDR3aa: CASSTDPTQNNSPLHF

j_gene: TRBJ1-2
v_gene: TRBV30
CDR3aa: CAWSVSLFYGYTF

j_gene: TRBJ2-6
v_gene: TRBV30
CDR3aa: CAWIRDRGRRGANVLTF

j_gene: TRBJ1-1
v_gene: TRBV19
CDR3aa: CASSILVPGQTEAFF

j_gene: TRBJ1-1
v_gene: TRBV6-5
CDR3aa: CASSSSGIEAFF

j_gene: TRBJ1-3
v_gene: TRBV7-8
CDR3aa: CASSRDRGSGNTIYF

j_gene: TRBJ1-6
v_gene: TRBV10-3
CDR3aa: CAISESGTENSPLHF

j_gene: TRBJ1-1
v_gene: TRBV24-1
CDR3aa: CATSATTGMNTEAFF

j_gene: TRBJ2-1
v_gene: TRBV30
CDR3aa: CAWSLPGLAAYNEQFF

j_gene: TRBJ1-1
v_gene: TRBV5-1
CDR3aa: CASSLVSGRWNTEAFF

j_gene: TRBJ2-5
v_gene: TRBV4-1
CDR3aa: CASSHSQDQETQYF

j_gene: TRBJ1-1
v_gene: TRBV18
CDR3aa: CASSPPRTGENTEAFF

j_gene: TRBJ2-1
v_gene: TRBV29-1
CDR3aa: CSVEKGIEDEQFF

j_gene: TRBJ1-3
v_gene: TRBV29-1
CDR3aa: CSAQIQDSGNTIYF

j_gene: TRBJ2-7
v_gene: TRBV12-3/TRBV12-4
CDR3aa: CASSPWTVEQYF

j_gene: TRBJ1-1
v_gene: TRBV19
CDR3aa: CASRSTGWGEAFF

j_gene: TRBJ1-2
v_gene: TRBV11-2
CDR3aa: CASRSGTGNGYTF

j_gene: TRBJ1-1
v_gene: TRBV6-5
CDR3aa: CASSQTGGRTEAFF

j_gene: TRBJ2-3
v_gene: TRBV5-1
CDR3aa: CASSLGDRGTTDTQYF

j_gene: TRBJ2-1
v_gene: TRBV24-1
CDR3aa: CATSDLRGDEQFF

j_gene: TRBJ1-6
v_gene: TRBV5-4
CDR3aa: CASSFRSGGSNSPLHF

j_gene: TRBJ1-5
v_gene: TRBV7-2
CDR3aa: CASTDSNQPQHF

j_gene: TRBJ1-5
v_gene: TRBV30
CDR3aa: CAWSLSGVGNSNQPQHF

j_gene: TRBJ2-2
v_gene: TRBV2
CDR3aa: CASGQTATGELFF

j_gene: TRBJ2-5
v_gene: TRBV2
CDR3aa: CASTLDSAQETQYF